The next 30 T cell receptor beta chains were all read from a single sample in a study of blood T cells in healthy people across ages. The authors ran a second PCR of 7 to 11 cycles using a sample-barcoded 5' primer and a J-beta primer mix. One entry per CDR3 protein results from TCRdb running MiXCR on the 5' RACE reads. This sample yields around 1.5 million distinct CDR3 sequences, of which roughly 40% are seen a single time; 7% to 9.5% belongs to the top ten. The material sequenced was blood. These TCRs come from a young woman in good health.

The chain joins TRBV6-5 to TRBJ1-5; no firm D call. Germline V gene lookup returns CDR1 MNHEY and CDR2 SVGAGI. This CDR3 comprises 17 residues. Trimming removed 0 bases from V and 4 bases from J, with 16 bases in between. The CDR3 DNA reads TGTGCCAGCAGTTACTCGTTCAGCCCCGCGGGGAATCAGCCCCAGCATTTT. Translation: CASSYSFSPAGNQPQHF.

The rearrangement links TRBV6-5 to TRBJ2-5, with D tentatively TRBD1 (5 bases). CDR1 and CDR2 from the germline V gene are MNHEY and SVGAGI. This CDR3 spans 15 amino acids. V was shortened by 6 bases and J by 1 base, with 15 bases between the two germline ends. CDR3 sequence (DNA): TGTGCCAGCAGGGACCGAGACAGCCCCCAAGAGACCCAGTACTTC. Protein product: CASRDRDSPQETQYF.

The rearrangement joins TRBV12-3 or TRBV12-4 to TRBJ2-1; 9 bases are a match to TRBD2. This CDR3 region has 16 residues. Trimming removed 2 bases from V and 4 bases from J; junction bases left unmatched: 6. CDR3 in DNA: TGTGCCAGCAGTTTACGTAGCGGGAGTTGGTACAATGAGCAGTTCTTC. It specifies CASSLRSGSWYNEQFF.

V gene TRBV12-3 or TRBV12-4 combines with J gene TRBJ2-2, with TRBD1 as a possible D gene (6 bases). Trimming stripped 6 bases from V and 0 bases from J, with 14 bases between. The CDR3 length is 16 residues. CDR3 DNA: TGTGCCAGCAGATTGGACAGAGTCGCGAACACCGGGGAGCTGTTTTTT. It yields the protein CASRLDRVANTGELFF.

The V and J genes are TRBV15 and TRBJ2-3; D unresolved. CDR1 is LNHNV, CDR2 YYDKDF, per germline (reference sequence). V lost 3 bases to trimming and J lost 0 bases, with 13 bases between them. This CDR3 is built from 16 residues. CDR3 protein: CATSRRRDISTDTQYF. CDR3 bases: TGTGCCACCAGCAGGCGGCGAGACATAAGCACAGATACGCAGTATTTT.

Concerning this clonotype itself: At one end the junction does not follow the germline gene, possibly because of a read error. The rearrangement links TRBV4-1 to TRBJ1-2, with a tentative D call TRBD1 (5 bases). This CDR3 spans 14 amino acids. Germline values: CDR1 MGHRA, CDR2 YSYEKL. In DNA, the CDR3 is TGCGCCGGCAGCCCCCCCGGGGCCCACTATGGCTACACCTTC. Its translation: CAGSPPGAHYGYTF.

This clonotype came up once. This sequence joins TRBV20-1 and TRBJ2-6; either TRBD1 or TRBD2 may supply D (5 bases each). V was shortened by 1 base and J by 0 bases, with 16 bases between the two germline ends. The CDR3 spans 18 residues. Germline values: CDR1 DFQATT, CDR2 SNEGSKA (reference sequence). Here the CDR3 reads CSARGWDPKTSGANVLTF. DNA for the CDR3: TGCAGTGCTAGAGGCTGGGACCCTAAAACCTCTGGGGCCAACGTCCTGACTTTC.

This clonotype was counted only a few times. This chain connects TRBV12-3 or TRBV12-4 to TRBJ2-3; tentatively, D is TRBD1 or TRBD2 (7 bases each). The germline V and J ends were trimmed by 4 bases and 3 bases, with 14 bases remaining between them. The CDR3 extends over 15 amino acids. The CDR3 nucleotides are TGTGCCAGCAGTTCAGGGGGAGGGACAACAGATACGCAGTATTTT. Its protein product is CASSSGGGTTDTQYF.

Worth noting for this clonotype: At one of its ends the junction is not consistent with the germline gene, which may arise from a read error. The J gene is TRBJ2-3, the V gene TRBV12-3 or TRBV12-4; weak D call: TRBD1 (6 bases). The CDR3 is 15 residues long. The CDR3 sequence is CASRFGTVGADVQYF. CDR3 in DNA: TGTGCCAGCAGGTTTGGAACAGTGGGGGCAGATGTGCAGTATTTC.

The V call is TRBV7-9, the J call TRBJ2-7, with no clear D. The CDR3 runs 14 residues. Germline V CDR1 and CDR2: SEHNR, FQNEAQ (reference sequence). The ends were cut back, 1 base at V and 5 bases at J, with 12 bases in the middle. In DNA form, the CDR3 reads TGTGCCAGCAGCTTAGTCCCTGGCCGAGACGAGCAGTACTTC. This translates into CASSLVPGRDEQYF.

V and J are TRBV10-1 and TRBJ1-1; D is unclear. CDR3 length equals 13 residues. The germline CDR1 and CDR2 sequences are WNHNN and SYGVQD (reference sequence). Trimming left V 3 bases short and J 2 bases short, with 7 bases between. CDR3 coding DNA: TGCGCCAGCAGTGACAGGAGTAACACTGAAGCTTTCTTT. Translation: CASSDRSNTEAFF.

V is TRBV2 and J is TRBJ2-1; 11 bases are shared with TRBD2. The CDR3 totals 15 residues. With 6 bases clipped from V and 3 bases from J, the junction kept 4 bases outside the gene matches. Germline V lookup: CDR1 SNHLY, CDR2 FYNNEI. The CDR3 is CASRKTSGVYNEQFF. DNA for the CDR3: TGTGCCAGCAGGAAGACTAGCGGGGTCTACAATGAGCAGTTCTTC.

This clonotype was picked up many times. The CDR3 bases are TGTGCCAGCAGCGTAGCCACAGGGGGATTCGGTTTTTACCAAGAGACCCAGTACTTC. This codes for CASSVATGGFGFYQETQYF. The V call is TRBV9, the J call TRBJ2-5, with 8 nucleotides matching TRBD1. With 0 bases clipped from V and 0 bases from J, the junction kept 13 bases outside the gene matches. Germline assignment: CDR1 SGDLS and CDR2 YYNGEE. The length of the CDR3 is 19 residues.

This chain links TRBV12-3 or TRBV12-4 with TRBJ1-2, with unresolved D. The CDR3 consists of 15 residues. V was shortened by 2 bases and J by 0 bases, with 10 bases between the two germline ends. The CDR3 sequence is CASSLKGEANYGYTF. In DNA, the CDR3 is TGTGCCAGCAGTTTAAAGGGAGAGGCTAACTATGGCTACACCTTC.

This clonotype was recorded a few times. The CDR3 here is CASRMGRGLPYEQYF. In nucleotides, the CDR3 is TGTGCCAGCCGTATGGGCCGGGGACTCCCCTACGAGCAGTACTTC. The V gene is TRBV21-1, the J gene TRBJ2-5; TRBD2, the table's D call, was not compared with the DNA. The J call is doubtful: the DNA matches TRBJ2-7 better. TRBV21-1 is a documented pseudogene. The CDR3 consists of 15 residues.

The V and J genes are TRBV4-1 and TRBJ2-1, with 9 bases identical to TRBD2. The CDR3 has 18 amino acids. CDR1 is MGHRA and CDR2 is YSYEKL in the germline V gene. The V segment lost 4 bases and the J segment 8 bases; nucleotides outside the gene matches: 18. CDR3 nucleotide sequence: TGCGCCAGCAGCCCTCTCCTCCCGGGACGAGCGGGAGGTGATGAGCAGTTCTTC. Translated, it gives CASSPLLPGRAGGDEQFF.

The rearrangement links TRBV18 to TRBJ2-1, with TRBD2 matching over 7 bases. Germline lookup yields CDR1 KGHSH and CDR2 LQKENI. V trimming: 4 bases; J trimming: 6 bases; junction bases outside the gene matches: 3. The CDR3 runs 13 residues. The CDR3 DNA follows: TGTGCCAGCTCACTTCGGACTAGCAATGAGCAGTTCTTC. Translated, it gives CASSLRTSNEQFF.

The CDR3 DNA follows: TGTGCCAGCGGGGACAGTATCGGCTATGGCTACACCTTC. Amino acid sequence: CASGDSIGYGYTF. The chain uses TRBV12-3 or TRBV12-4 and TRBJ1-2, with 7 bases aligning to TRBD1. The CDR3 spans 13 residues. The ends lost 8 bases at V and 4 bases at J; junction bases unmatched: 7.

This clonotype was observed a handful of times. The chain employs TRBV28 and TRBJ2-7, with 14 bases matching TRBD2. With V trimmed by 2 bases and J by 5 bases, 2 bases remained unmatched. Per the germline V gene, CDR1 is MDHEN and CDR2 is SYDVKM. This CDR3 is built from 15 residues. CDR3 bases: TGTGCCAGCAGTTTACCGGGACTAGCGGGGGACGAGCAGTACTTC. Translating it yields CASSLPGLAGDEQYF.

This clonotype turned up a few times. The gene calls are TRBV11-2 and TRBJ2-7, with unresolved D. Per germline, CDR1 SGHAT and CDR2 FQNNGV. The ends were cut back, 3 bases at V and 0 bases at J, with 15 bases in the middle. This CDR3 has 16 residues. The CDR3 nucleotides are TGTGCCAGCAGCTTTGCGTTCGAGGAGAGCTCCTACGAGCAGTACTTC. This translates into CASSFAFEESSYEQYF. Combining the CDR3 with reference TRBV11-2 and TRBJ2-7 gives the whole variable domain EAGVAQSPRYKIIEKRQSVAFWCNPISGHATLYWYQQILGQGPKLLIQFQNNGVVDDSQLPKDRFSAERLKGVDSTLKIQPAKLEDSAVYLCASSFAFEESSYEQYFGPGTRLTVT.

This clonotype was picked up many times. The rearrangement uses TRBV11-2 and TRBJ2-7; D uncertain. The CDR3 is made up of 13 amino acids. CDR1 is SGHAT, CDR2 FQNNGV, per germline. Trimming removed 5 bases from V and 3 bases from J, with 11 bases in between. Here the CDR3 reads CASSPGRGYEQYF. The DNA for the CDR3 is TGTGCCAGCAGCCCTGGACGTGGCTACGAGCAGTACTTC.

The sample holds a few counts of this clonotype. The V gene is TRBV4-1, the J gene TRBJ1-5; 8 bases align to TRBD1. Germline V gives CDR1 MGHRA, CDR2 YSYEKL. Trimming at V came to 4 bases and at J to 3 bases, leaving 11 bases not matched to a gene. CDR3 size: 17 residues. Here the CDR3 reads CASSLIRTGPFNQPQHF. Here the CDR3 DNA reads TGCGCCAGCAGCCTCATTCGGACAGGGCCCTTCAATCAGCCCCAGCATTTT.

This clonotype was observed a few times. The chain is built from TRBV21-1 and TRBJ1-2. TRBV21-1 is a pseudogene locus. The CDR3 length is 14 residues. As DNA, the CDR3 is TGTGCCAGCAGCATCCTTCCCGCTAACTATGGCTACACCTTC. Residues: CASSILPANYGYTF.

Only a few counts were recorded for this clonotype. The CDR3 is CASSPGTGGNIQYF. In DNA, the CDR3 is TGTGCCAGCAGCCCAGGGACAGGGGGGAACATTCAGTACTTC. This chain connects TRBV7-8 to TRBJ2-4, with 11 positions matching TRBD1. The CDR3 extends over 14 amino acids. The germline V gene has CDR1 SGHVS and CDR2 FQNEAQ. V gave up 5 bases and J gave up 7 bases; unmatched junction bases: 4.

The chain couples TRBV29-1 to TRBJ2-7; no definite D call. V gave up 6 bases and J gave up 7 bases, with 25 bases separating them. In germline, CDR1 is SQVTM, CDR2 ANQGSEA. The CDR3 loop spans 15 amino acids. The CDR3 DNA reads TGCAGCGTGTTGAGTGGCGAAAGGGCCTACAATGAGCAGTACTTC. Protein sequence: CSVLSGERAYNEQYF.

In its sample, this clonotype was seen a few times. The rearrangement joins TRBV6-5 to TRBJ2-6, with TRBD1 matching over 9 bases. Trimming cost V 0 bases and J 2 bases; bases outside gene matches: 5. This CDR3 region has 18 residues. Germline CDR1 is MNHEY and CDR2 is SVGAGI. The CDR3 loop reads CASSYSRQGGTGANVLTF. The CDR3 DNA is TGTGCCAGCAGTTACTCCCGACAGGGGGGGACTGGGGCCAACGTCCTGACTTTC.

Comment on this clonotype: The conserved final phenylalanine or tryptophan is absent from the CDR3, which likely points to a read error. The J gene is TRBJ2-7, the V gene TRBV7-8, with D tentatively TRBD1 (5 bases). CDR1 and CDR2 from the germline V gene are SGHVS and FQNEAQ. Trimming stripped 1 base from V and 5 bases from J, with 15 bases between. The CDR3 has 15 amino acids. The CDR3 DNA is TGTGCCAGCAGCTTAGTTCGACAGCTAACCAACGAGCAGTACTTA. This translates into CASSLVRQLTNEQYL.

The chain combines TRBV6-2 or TRBV6-3 with TRBJ2-5, with 7 bases that match TRBD2. V lost 5 bases, J lost 11 bases, and 17 bases stayed unmatched. This CDR3 has 15 residues. Germline assignment: CDR1 MNHEY and CDR2 SVGEGT. DNA for the CDR3: TGTGCCAGCAGTCGGGACTACGCGTCCGTGGGAGAGCAGTACTTC. It specifies CASSRDYASVGEQYF.

The chain is built from TRBV5-6 and TRBJ1-2; a weak D match, TRBD1 (6 bases). The germline V gene encodes CDR1 SGHDT and CDR2 YYEEEE. There are 13 residues in the CDR3. Trimming cost V 1 base and J 6 bases, with 10 bases left between them. This chain's CDR3 is CASSLSAGDGYTF. The CDR3 DNA reads TGTGCCAGCAGCTTGTCGGCAGGGGATGGCTACACCTTC.

This chain links TRBV7-9 with TRBJ2-1; TRBD2 agrees at 14 bases. Unmatched junction bases numbered 9, after V lost 6 bases and J lost 8 bases. Germline CDR1 SEHNR, CDR2 FQNEAQ (reference sequence). This CDR3 has 16 amino acids. CDR3 region: CASRPSPGLAGDEQFF. DNA for the CDR3: TGTGCCAGCAGACCTAGTCCGGGACTAGCGGGAGATGAGCAGTTCTTC.